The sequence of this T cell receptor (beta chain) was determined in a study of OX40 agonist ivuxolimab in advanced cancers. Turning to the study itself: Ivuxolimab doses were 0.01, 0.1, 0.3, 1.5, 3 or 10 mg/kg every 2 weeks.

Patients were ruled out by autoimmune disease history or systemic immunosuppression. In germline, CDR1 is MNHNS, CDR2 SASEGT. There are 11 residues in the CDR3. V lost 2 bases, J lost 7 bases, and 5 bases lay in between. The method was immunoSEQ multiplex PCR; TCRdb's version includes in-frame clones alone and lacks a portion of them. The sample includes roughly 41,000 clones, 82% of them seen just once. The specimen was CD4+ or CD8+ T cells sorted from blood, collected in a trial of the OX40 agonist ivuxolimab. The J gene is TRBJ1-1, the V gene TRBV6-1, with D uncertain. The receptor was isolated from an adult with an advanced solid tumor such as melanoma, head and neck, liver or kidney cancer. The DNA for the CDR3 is TGTGCCAGCAGTGAAACAGTTGAAGCTTTCTTT. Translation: CASSETVEAFF.